This record looks at one TCR beta chain sequence and its context. Its specificity is not known. This entry is derived from a study of spatial heterogeneity in lung cancer. Study results and limitations: Tumoral mutation counts were tracked by counts of expanded intratumoral alpha and beta TCRs.

Each CDR3 protein gets one entry after TCRdb re-called the 5' RACE reads with MiXCR. Of about 7,800 distinct CDR3 sequences listed, about 8% are singletons. Sample time point: sample taken at primary tumor resection. The source was lung tumor tissue, collected at surgery. This TCR was sampled from a male donor with early-stage non-small cell lung cancer.

DNA of the CDR3: TGTGCCAGCAGCTTAATGTTGTTTGTTGGGGGGCCCACTCTCTCTGGGGCCAACGTCCTGACTTTC. Amino acids: CASSLMLFVGGPTLSGANVLTF. This chain links TRBV7-8 with TRBJ2-6, with D possibly being TRBD1 or TRBD2 (6 bases each). Germline V gives CDR1 SGHVS, CDR2 FQNEAQ. Trimming cost V 2 bases and J 0 bases, with 26 bases left between them. This CDR3 is 22 amino acids long.